A single sample is the source of the 15 T cell receptor beta chains below, sequenced in a study of T cell repertoires in cytomegalovirus infection. MiXCR, applied by TCRdb to the reads, yields one record per CDR3 protein. In the table there are around 130,000 distinct CDR3 sequences, 24% of which are singletons. For these receptors, no antigen is known. The sequenced material came from PBMCs, sequenced either directly or after in vitro stimulation (not recorded which). These receptors all come from a human donor in good health (CMV status not recorded). Some clones in this sample may be carry-over from other donors' samples.

This clonotype came up a few times. The chain employs TRBV6-2 or TRBV6-3 and TRBJ2-1, with TRBD2 matching over 15 bases. Per the germline V gene, CDR1 is MNHEY and CDR2 is SVGEGT. Trimming cost V 6 bases and J 10 bases; bases outside gene matches: 4. CDR3 length equals 14 residues. Here the CDR3 reads CASREGLAGGEQFF. CDR3 sequence (DNA): TGTGCCAGCAGGGAAGGACTAGCGGGAGGGGAGCAGTTCTTC.

The table lists this clonotype with a few counts. The genes are TRBV7-9 and TRBJ2-5, with D possibly TRBD1 on 6 matching bases. V was cut by 3 bases and J by 4 bases, with 6 bases left in between. This CDR3 is 12 amino acids long. Germline V gives CDR1 SEHNR, CDR2 FQNEAQ (reference sequence). The CDR3 coding sequence is TGTGCCAGCAGCTTCAGGGGAGAGACCCAGTACTTC. Protein: CASSFRGETQYF.

This clonotype was counted between two and nine times. In nucleotides, the CDR3 is TGTGCCAGCAGCTTGGAAGTTAGCACAGATACGCAGTATTTT. Residues: CASSLEVSTDTQYF. The rearrangement uses TRBV7-6 and TRBJ2-3; the D is unclear. V was shortened by 3 bases and J by 0 bases, with 7 bases between the two germline ends. This CDR3 is 14 amino acids long. CDR1 is SGHVS and CDR2 is FNYEAQ in the germline V gene.

The rearrangement links TRBV28 to TRBJ1-3; 11 bases are a match to TRBD1. With 4 bases clipped from V and 3 bases from J, the junction kept 5 bases outside the gene matches. The CDR3 loop spans 16 amino acids. The germline V gene has CDR1 MDHEN and CDR2 SYDVKM. This CDR3 is CASSSQDRGLGNTIYF. CDR3 DNA: TGTGCCAGCAGTTCCCAGGACAGGGGGCTTGGAAACACCATATATTTT.

The chain links TRBV12-3 or TRBV12-4 to TRBJ2-1, with a tentative D call TRBD2 (5 bases). Trimming removed 7 bases at V and 2 bases at J, with 9 bases between. This CDR3 comprises 13 residues. CDR3 nucleotide sequence: TGTGCCAGCACACTAGTCCCCTACAATGAGCAGTTCTTC. Protein sequence: CASTLVPYNEQFF.

This clonotype has at least ten counts. This chain connects TRBV7-2 to TRBJ2-3; maybe TRBD2 (6 bases). Germline-derived CDR1 and CDR2 are SGHTA and FQGNSA. V was cut by 2 bases and J by 4 bases, with 10 bases left in between. The CDR3 runs 14 residues. CDR3 sequence (DNA): TGTGCCAGCAGCTTATTTCCGGGGGCAGATACGCAGTATTTT. It yields the protein CASSLFPGADTQYF. The full variable domain, in which reference TRBV7-2 and TRBJ2-3 provide the parts outside the CDR3, is GAGVSQSPSNKVTEKGKDVELRCDPISGHTALYWYRQSLGQGLEFLIYFQGNSAPDKSGLPSDRFSAERTGGSVSTLTIQRTQQEDSAVYLCASSLFPGADTQYFGPGTRLTVL.

This rearrangement joins TRBV20-1 to TRBJ2-1; maybe TRBD2 (5 bases). The CDR3 totals 16 residues. Per the germline V gene, CDR1 is DFQATT and CDR2 is SNEGSKA (reference sequence). Trimming pared 2 bases from V and 0 bases from J, leaving 14 bases between. Here the CDR3 reads CSARIGPGSSYNEQFF. The DNA of the CDR3 is TGCAGTGCTAGAATTGGTCCGGGGTCCTCCTACAATGAGCAGTTCTTC.

V and J are TRBV7-6 and TRBJ1-1; 8 bases match TRBD1. The trim removed 1 base at V and 5 bases at J, leaving 6 bases unmatched. The germline V gene encodes CDR1 SGHVS and CDR2 FNYEAQ. The CDR3 contains 15 residues. CDR3 DNA sequence: TGTGCCAGCAGCTTAGTTCAGGGGGCGCGTACTGAAGCTTTCTTT. Translation: CASSLVQGARTEAFF.

The chain links TRBV7-2 to TRBJ2-7, with TRBD1 matching over 10 bases. V lost 5 bases to trimming and J lost 2 bases; unmatched junction nucleotides: 3. The germline V gene has CDR1 SGHTA and CDR2 FQGNSA. The CDR3 length is 14 residues. CDR3 in amino acids: CASSRGQGPYEQYF. CDR3 nucleotide sequence: TGTGCCAGCAGCCGGGGACAGGGGCCCTACGAGCAGTACTTC.

At least ten counts were recorded for this clonotype. J is TRBJ2-1 and V is TRBV7-8; TRBD2 is a possible D gene (6 bases). Germline loops: CDR1 SGHVS, CDR2 FQNEAQ. The CDR3 totals 17 residues. The V end was cut by 0 bases, the J end by 0 bases, with 12 bases between. In nucleotides, the CDR3 is TGTGCCAGCAGCTTAGCCCCCCGGGGGAGCTCCTACAATGAGCAGTTCTTC. Protein product: CASSLAPRGSSYNEQFF.

This clonotype was found a few times. The rearrangement uses TRBV6-6 and TRBJ2-7, with 10 bases aligning to TRBD1. V lost 6 bases, J lost 5 bases, and 16 bases stayed unmatched. Per the germline V gene, CDR1 is MNHNY and CDR2 is SVGAGI (reference sequence). This CDR3 spans 17 amino acids. CDR3 coding DNA: TGTGCCAGCAGCCATAAGACAGGGGGCGGGGCATTCGACGAGCAGTACGTC. It yields the protein CASSHKTGGGAFDEQYV.

In this sample, this clonotype turned up a few times. The genes are TRBV7-9 and TRBJ2-5; 7 positions agree with TRBD2. The CDR3 has 15 residues. The junction had 9 bases not matched to a gene; V was cut back by 5 bases and J by 3 bases. From germline, CDR1 is SEHNR and CDR2 FQNEAQ (reference sequence). In DNA form, the CDR3 reads TGTGCCAGCAGCCCCGATGGGACTACAAAAGAGACCCAGTACTTC. It translates to CASSPDGTTKETQYF.

The J gene is TRBJ1-5, the V gene TRBV6-2 or TRBV6-3; D uncertain. V lost 2 bases and J 2 bases, leaving 7 bases between the germline ends. Looked up from germline, CDR1 is MNHEY and CDR2 is SVGEGT. This CDR3 is built from 14 residues. CDR3 nucleotides: TGTGCCAGCAGTTACAGGGTTGGCAATCAGCCCCAGCATTTT. As protein: CASSYRVGNQPQHF.

This clonotype was found a few times. The rearrangement uses TRBV27 and TRBJ2-1; 11 nucleotides match TRBD1. From germline, CDR1 is MNHEY and CDR2 SMNVEV (reference sequence). J was trimmed by 8 bases and V by 5 bases; bases with no gene match: 8. The CDR3 is 15 amino acids. The CDR3 DNA follows: TGTGCCAGCAGTCTACGGGACAGGGGGTTCGATGAGCAGTTCTTC. It encodes CASSLRDRGFDEQFF.

The chain couples TRBV12-5 to TRBJ2-5; a weak D match, TRBD1 (5 bases). Germline V gene data show CDR1 as LGHNT and CDR2 as FRNRAP. V lost 3 bases and J 1 base, leaving 12 bases between the germline ends. CDR3 length equals 15 residues. CDR3 bases: TGTGCTAGTGGTTTAGGGCGACAGATCCAAGAGACCCAGTACTTC. Protein product: CASGLGRQIQETQYF.